This T cell receptor beta chain was profiled in a study of vaccination effects on CD4 cells after COVID-19. Using immunoSEQ multiplex PCR, the repertoire was profiled, and TCRdb retains in-frame clones only, with some absent. The table includes around 81,000 clones, 77% detected once. Study-wide results and caveats: In the late period after vaccination, infection- and vaccine-induced clones contracted markedly.

About this clone itself: What it binds is unknown.

Antigen-specific CD4+ T cell clonotypes were called by their expansion after viral peptide-pool culture in ViraFEST. When less than 12 days of culture had elapsed, CD4+ T cells were isolated. All participants had two doses of either the BNT162b2 or mRNA-1273 vaccine. Cells had half their medium changed to IL-2 medium on days 3 and 7. This CDR3 contains 16 residues. V dropped 5 bases and J dropped 6 bases, with 22 bases sitting between them. Germline V gives CDR1 MNHEY, CDR2 SMNVEV (reference sequence). This clonotype was sampled from a human donor who received a COVID-19 vaccine. The material was CD4+ T cells from PBMCs cultured with HCoV-OC43 spike peptides, obtained after COVID-19 vaccination. The subset: HCoV-OC43 spike overlapping peptide pool stimulation. The J gene is TRBJ1-2, the V gene TRBV27; a possible D gene is TRBD1 (5 bases). The CDR3 region has the DNA TGTGCCAGCAGTGGTCGGGACGGGGCGATGTGGAATGGCTACACCTTC. It is translated as CASSGRDGAMWNGYTF.